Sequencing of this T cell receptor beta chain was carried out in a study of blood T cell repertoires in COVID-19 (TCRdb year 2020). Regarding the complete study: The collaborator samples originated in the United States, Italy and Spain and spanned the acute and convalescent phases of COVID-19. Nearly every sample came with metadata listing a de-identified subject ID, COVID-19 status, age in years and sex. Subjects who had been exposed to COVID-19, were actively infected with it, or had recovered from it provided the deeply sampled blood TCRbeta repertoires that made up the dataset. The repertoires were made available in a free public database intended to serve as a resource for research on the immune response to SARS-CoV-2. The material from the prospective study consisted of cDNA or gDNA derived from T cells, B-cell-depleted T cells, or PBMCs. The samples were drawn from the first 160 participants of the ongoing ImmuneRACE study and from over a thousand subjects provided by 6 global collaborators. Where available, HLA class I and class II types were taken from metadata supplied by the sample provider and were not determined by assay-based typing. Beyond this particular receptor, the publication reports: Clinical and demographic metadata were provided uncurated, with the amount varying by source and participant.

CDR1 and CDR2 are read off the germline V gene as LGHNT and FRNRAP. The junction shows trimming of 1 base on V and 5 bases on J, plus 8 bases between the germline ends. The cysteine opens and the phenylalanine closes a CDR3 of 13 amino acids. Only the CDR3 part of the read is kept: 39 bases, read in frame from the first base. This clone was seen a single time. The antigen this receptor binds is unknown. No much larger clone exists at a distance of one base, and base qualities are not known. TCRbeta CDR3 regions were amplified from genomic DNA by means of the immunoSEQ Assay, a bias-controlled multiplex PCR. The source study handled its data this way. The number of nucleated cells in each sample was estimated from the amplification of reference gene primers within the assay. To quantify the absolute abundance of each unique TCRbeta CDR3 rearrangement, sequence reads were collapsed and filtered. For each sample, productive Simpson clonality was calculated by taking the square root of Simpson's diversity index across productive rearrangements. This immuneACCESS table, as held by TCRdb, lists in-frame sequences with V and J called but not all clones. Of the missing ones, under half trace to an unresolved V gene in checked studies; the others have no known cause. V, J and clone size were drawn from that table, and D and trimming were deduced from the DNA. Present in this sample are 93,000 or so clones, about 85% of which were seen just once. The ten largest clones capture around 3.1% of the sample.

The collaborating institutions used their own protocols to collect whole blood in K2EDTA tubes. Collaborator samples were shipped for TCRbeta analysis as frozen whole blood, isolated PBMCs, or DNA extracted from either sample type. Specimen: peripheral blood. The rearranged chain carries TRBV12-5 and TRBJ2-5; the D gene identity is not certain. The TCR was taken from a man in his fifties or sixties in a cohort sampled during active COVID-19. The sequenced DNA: TGTGCTAGTGGTTTGGCCGGTGCCGAGACCCAGTACTTC. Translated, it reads CASGLAGAETQYF.